Shown below are 15 T cell receptor beta chains from a single sample sequenced in a study of early T cells in non-severe SARS-CoV-2 infection. From the 5' RACE reads, TCRdb called clonotypes with MiXCR, one entry per CDR3 protein. Found here are tens of thousands of distinct CDR3 sequences, roughly 15% of them singletons; the top ten hold around 12%. Sequencing was done on a sample of whole blood. The receptor set was obtained from an adult who was a healthcare worker with PCR-confirmed SARS-CoV-2 infection or an uninfected control (not recorded which).

This clonotype was seen a handful of times. The chain is built from TRBV11-2 and TRBJ2-7; 9 bases align to TRBD1. The CDR3 loop spans 15 amino acids. CDR1 SGHAT and CDR2 FQNNGV come from the germline V gene. V shed 4 bases, J shed 3 bases, and the junction held 7 bases outside the gene matches. The CDR3 loop is CASSSTSGQGYEQYF. DNA for the CDR3: TGTGCCAGCAGCTCCACCTCGGGACAGGGCTACGAGCAGTACTTC.

This clonotype has a handful of counts. The chain combines TRBV25-1 with TRBJ2-2; D unclear. Germline V lookup: CDR1 MGHDK, CDR2 SYGVNS. This CDR3 spans 12 amino acids. V lost 4 bases to trimming and J lost 4 bases, with 4 bases between them. DNA for the CDR3: TGTGCCAGCAGTGGCTCCACCGGGGAGCTGTTTTTT. It yields the protein CASSGSTGELFF.

This clonotype was detected only a few times. The V gene is TRBV29-1, the J gene TRBJ2-1; 7 bases line up with TRBD2. Germline V CDR1 and CDR2: SQVTM, ANQGSEA. V was pared by 4 bases and J by 0 bases, with 3 bases of the junction left unmatched. This CDR3 contains 14 residues. The CDR3 nucleotides are TGCAGCGTTGGACAGCGGGGCTCCTACAATGAGCAGTTCTTC. Its protein product is CSVGQRGSYNEQFF.

This clonotype has ten or more counts. The gene calls are TRBV6-2 or TRBV6-3 and TRBJ1-5; D might be TRBD1 (5 bases). The CDR3 contains 16 residues. Germline CDR1 reads MNHEY; CDR2 reads SVGEGT. V gave up 0 bases and J gave up 2 bases, with 11 bases separating them. CDR3 residues: CASSYSQGAGNQPQHF. The DNA for the CDR3 is TGTGCCAGCAGTTACTCGCAGGGAGCCGGCAATCAGCCCCAGCATTTT.

The chain recombines TRBV7-2 with TRBJ2-1; 8 bases fit TRBD2. This CDR3 region has 16 residues. V was pared by 5 bases and J by 0 bases, with 6 bases of the junction left unmatched. Germline V lookup: CDR1 SGHTA, CDR2 FQGNSA. CDR3 loop: CASSTIAGTSYNEQFF. The CDR3 nucleotides are TGTGCCAGCAGCACCATAGCGGGGACCTCCTACAATGAGCAGTTCTTC.

This clonotype was seen a few times. The chain joins TRBV18 to TRBJ2-5; D gene unclear. Trimming took 0 bases from V and 5 from J, leaving 4 bases between them. Germline CDR1 KGHSH, CDR2 LQKENI. There are 12 residues in the CDR3. In nucleotides, the CDR3 is TGTGCCAGCTCACCACCGGGGGAGACCCAGTACTTC. This translates into CASSPPGETQYF. Full variable domain (outside the CDR3, taken from reference TRBV18 and TRBJ2-5): NAGVMQNPRHLVRRRGQEARLRCSPMKGHSHVYWYRQLPEEGLKFMVYLQKENIIDESGMPKERFSAEFPKEGPSILRIQQVVRGDSAAYFCASSPPGETQYFGPGTRLLVL.

V usage is TRBV7-2 and J usage is TRBJ1-3; weak D call: TRBD1 (5 bases). CDR1 and CDR2 (germline): SGHTA, FQGNSA. V was clipped by 2 bases and J by 7 bases, with 9 bases between them. CDR3 length equals 13 residues. CDR3 protein: CASSLRRDNTIYF. CDR3 DNA sequence: TGTGCCAGCAGCTTAAGAAGGGACAACACCATATATTTT.

The CDR3 protein is CASSLIPYEQYF. CDR3 DNA: TGTGCCAGCAGCCTTATCCCCTACGAGCAGTACTTC. The rearrangement links TRBV7-9 to TRBJ2-7; unclear D gene. Germline CDR1 SEHNR, CDR2 FQNEAQ (reference sequence). CDR3 length: 12 amino acids. Between the trimmed V and J ends, which lost 5 bases and 2 bases, there was a span of 7 bases.

This clonotype was picked up a small number of times. The gene calls are TRBV24-1 and TRBJ1-1, with D maybe TRBD1 (5 bases). V was clipped by 9 bases and J by 6 bases, with 10 bases between them. The length of the CDR3 is 11 residues. Germline values: CDR1 KGHDR, CDR2 SFDVKD. The CDR3 loop is CATRQGAEAFF. The CDR3 bases are TGTGCCACCCGCCAGGGTGCTGAAGCTTTCTTT.

This clonotype was seen only a few times. The rearrangement links TRBV20-1 to TRBJ2-7; possibly TRBD2 for D (5 bases). V was cut by 7 bases and J by 2 bases, with 9 bases left in between. The length of the CDR3 is 11 residues. Per the germline V gene, CDR1 is DFQATT and CDR2 is SNEGSKA (reference sequence). CDR3 bases: TGCAGTGTTAGCGACACCTACGAGCAGTACTTC. Its translation: CSVSDTYEQYF.

This clonotype was detected a few times. The chain joins TRBV11-2 to TRBJ2-7; tentatively, D is TRBD1 (6 bases). Trimming pared 4 bases from V and 0 bases from J, leaving 13 bases between. Germline assignment: CDR1 SGHAT and CDR2 FQNNGV. This CDR3 has 15 amino acids. The CDR3 here is CASSSSTGYSYEQYF. CDR3 nucleotide sequence: TGTGCCAGCAGCTCCTCGACAGGATACTCCTACGAGCAGTACTTC.

The V gene is TRBV7-3, the J gene TRBJ2-3; D not certain. With 4 bases removed from V and 0 bases from J, the gap between germline ends came to 11 bases. From germline, CDR1 is SGHTA and CDR2 FQGTGA. The CDR3 runs to 15 residues. The CDR3 region has the DNA TGTGCCAGCAGCTATGGTCTATCTAGCACAGATACGCAGTATTTT. Its translation is CASSYGLSSTDTQYF.

V gene TRBV6-4 combines with J gene TRBJ2-1, with 7 bases that match TRBD2. Germline assignment: CDR1 MRHNA and CDR2 SNTAGT. This CDR3 has 16 residues. Germline trimming cut 0 bases from V and 4 bases from J; bases unmatched to any gene: 6. In DNA form, the CDR3 reads TGTGCCAGCAGTGACTCTAGCACTAGCGATTACAATGAGCAGTTCTTC. Amino acid sequence: CASSDSSTSDYNEQFF.

The rearrangement uses TRBV25-1 and TRBJ1-3; D unresolved. V shed 2 bases and J shed 2 bases, with 7 bases lying between them. Germline-derived CDR1 and CDR2 are MGHDK and SYGVNS. This CDR3 is 14 amino acids long. The CDR3 loop reads CASSEPRTGNTIYF. As DNA, the CDR3 is TGTGCCAGCAGTGAACCCAGAACTGGAAACACCATATATTTT.

The chain uses TRBV6-1 and TRBJ1-5, with D perhaps matching TRBD1 (6 bases). There are 15 residues in the CDR3. The germline V gene has CDR1 MNHNS and CDR2 SASEGT. The V end was cut by 5 bases, the J end by 2 bases, with 13 bases between. CDR3 sequence: CASSWGGRGNQPQHF. CDR3 DNA sequence: TGTGCCAGCAGTTGGGGGGGCCGGGGCAATCAGCCCCAGCATTTT.